This T cell receptor (beta chain) appears in the sequencing data of a study of blood T cell repertoires in COVID-19. As processed by the authors: Nucleated cell number was recorded as an estimate derived from reference gene primer amplification. Method: immunoSEQ multiplex PCR; TCRdb's copy keeps in-frame clones and lacks some. V and J calls and clone size are those listed in that table; D and trimming were worked out from the DNA. The sample holds over 200,000 clones, about 88% seen once. J gave up 9 bases and V 4 bases, and 3 bases lay outside the gene matches. The CDR3 is 13 amino acids. Germline assignment: CDR1 SGHTA and CDR2 FQGNSA.

This receptor was taken from a woman aged 60-70 years with acute or convalescent COVID-19. The sample taken for sequencing was peripheral blood. The chain is built from TRBV7-2 and TRBJ2-1; 10 bases are shared with TRBD1. Here the CDR3 reads CASSSGQGSEQFF. The CDR3 DNA is TGTGCCAGCAGCTCGGGACAGGGGAGTGAGCAGTTCTTC.